These 2 T cell receptor beta chains share one sample of origin, sequenced in a study of regulatory T cells in long-lasting Graves disease. Noted time point: newly diagnosed GD, antithyroid drugs for less than 3 months. Scientists built the TCR library using RNA that was extracted from PBMCs. Researchers made TCR beta libraries by using iRepertoire HTBI primers and running Arm-PCR on CDR3 regions. TCRdb reanalysed the multiplex PCR reads using MiXCR and keeps one entry per CDR3 protein. The sample records approximately 350,000 distinct CDR3 sequences, roughly a sixth being singletons. These data were likewise used in another study, on T cells in Graves' hyperthyroidism and ophthalmopathy.

Sequences were derived from peripheral blood mononuclear cells (PBMCs), sampled at new diagnosis, from a patient treated with antithyroid drugs. The origin of the receptors is a man aged 35 to 55 with Graves disease.

This clonotype was picked up many times. The chain combines TRBV3-1 with TRBJ2-1; 10 bases line up with TRBD1. The germline CDR1 and CDR2 sequences are LGHDT and YNNKEL (reference sequence). V lost 5 bases, J lost 3 bases, and 4 bases stayed unmatched. CDR3 length: 15 residues. The DNA of the CDR3 is TGTGCCAGCAGCACCGGGACAGGGGTCTACAATGAGCAGTTCTTC. This gives the protein CASSTGTGVYNEQFF.

This clonotype was seen more than once but under ten times. The chain carries TRBV20-1 and TRBJ1-5, with TRBD1 identical over 11 bases. V was pared by 3 bases and J by 11 bases, with 9 bases of the junction left unmatched. CDR1 is DFQATT, CDR2 SNEGSKA, per germline (reference sequence). The length of the CDR3 is 14 residues. CDR3 bases: TGCAGTGCTAGGGACAGGGGGCGGCCGGAGTCCCAGCATTTT. Translated, it gives CSARDRGRPESQHF.